Listed here are 21 T cell receptor beta chains from one sample, sequenced in a study of CD8 T cells in Susac syndrome. Reverse transcription of about 0.5 to 1 ug RNA was carried out with random hexamers. TCRdb fed the immunoSEQ multiplex PCR reads into MiXCR, producing one record per CDR3 protein. The table records some 110,000 distinct CDR3 sequences, approximately 93% of them present only once. Sequencing was performed on CD4+ T cells from PBMCs. The receptors here all came from a human donor with multiple sclerosis.

The rearrangement joins TRBV3-1 to TRBJ1-2; unclear D gene. This CDR3 is 15 amino acids long. Germline assignment: CDR1 LGHDT and CDR2 YNNKEL (reference sequence). V was pared by 4 bases and J by 0 bases, with 12 bases between. The CDR3 nucleotides are TGTGCCAGCAGCCTCACGACCGGGGCTAACTATGGCTACACCTTC. This sequence encodes CASSLTTGANYGYTF.

The chain uses TRBV7-2 and TRBJ1-5; 7 bases are a match to TRBD1. This CDR3 contains 15 residues. Germline V CDR1 and CDR2: SGHTA, FQGNSA. The junction had 4 bases not matched to a gene; V was cut back by 3 bases and J by 2 bases. The chain's CDR3 is CASSFSQGGNQPQHF. CDR3 in DNA: TGTGCCAGCAGCTTTTCCCAGGGGGGCAATCAGCCCCAGCATTTT.

The V and J genes are TRBV9 and TRBJ2-5, with 11 bases fitting TRBD2. Trimming cost V 3 bases and J 4 bases; bases outside gene matches: 5. CDR1 and CDR2 from the germline V gene are SGDLS and YYNGEE. This CDR3 has 15 amino acids. The CDR3 DNA reads TGTGCCAGCAGCGATAGCGGGGGGGCCAGAGAGACCCAGTACTTC. Its protein product is CASSDSGGARETQYF.

This chain connects TRBV7-3 to TRBJ2-3, with TRBD1 matching over 8 bases. V lost 4 bases, J lost 5 bases, and 5 bases stayed unmatched. Germline V gives CDR1 SGHTA, CDR2 FQGTGA. The CDR3 runs to 14 residues. As DNA, the CDR3 is TGTGCCAGCAGCTCGGGACAGGCCGAAGATACGCAGTATTTT. Its translation is CASSSGQAEDTQYF. Variable domain in full (rest from reference TRBV7-3 and TRBJ2-3): GAGVSQTPSNKVTEKGKYVELRCDPISGHTALYWYRQSLGQGPEFLIYFQGTGAADDSGLPNDRFFAVRPEGSVSTLKIQRTERGDSAVYLCASSSGQAEDTQYFGPGTRLTVL.

V usage is TRBV7-8 and J usage is TRBJ2-7; D unclear. V gave up 1 base and J gave up 0 bases, with 16 bases separating them. This CDR3 region has 17 residues. Per germline, CDR1 SGHVS and CDR2 FQNEAQ. The CDR3 protein is CASSLGDWQRTSYEQYF. For the CDR3, the DNA is TGTGCCAGCAGCTTAGGGGATTGGCAAAGAACCTCCTACGAGCAGTACTTC.

The rearrangement links TRBV7-3 to TRBJ1-5, with D possibly TRBD1 on 5 matching bases. The germline V gene has CDR1 SGHTA and CDR2 FQGTGA. The CDR3 is 15 residues long. Between the trimmed V and J ends, which lost 6 bases and 0 bases, there was a span of 12 bases. The CDR3 nucleotides are TGTGCCAGCAGAGAGGGGTTCCATAGCAATCAGCCCCAGCATTTT. It codes for CASREGFHSNQPQHF.

This clonotype appeared a single time. This rearrangement joins TRBV6-5 to TRBJ2-5; TRBD1 matches 9 bases. CDR1 MNHEY and CDR2 SVGAGI come from the germline V gene. Trimming at V came to 1 base and at J to 4 bases, leaving 1 base not matched to a gene. CDR3 length: 14 amino acids. CDR3 protein: CASSYLGQGETQYF. CDR3 in DNA: TGTGCCAGCAGTTACTTGGGACAGGGAGAGACCCAGTACTTC.

J is TRBJ1-2 and V is TRBV5-1; TRBD1 matches 7 bases. Germline CDR1 and CDR2: SGHRS and YFSETQ. V lost 4 bases, J lost 7 bases, and 7 bases stayed unmatched. CDR3 length: 13 residues. The CDR3 here is CASSPGTEVGYTF. CDR3 in DNA: TGCGCCAGCAGCCCCGGGACAGAGGTTGGCTACACCTTC.

The genes are TRBV2 and TRBJ2-2; no definite D call. The CDR3 contains 14 residues. Germline V gene lookup returns CDR1 SNHLY and CDR2 FYNNEI. The V end was cut by 8 bases, the J end by 0 bases, with 10 bases between. The CDR3 is CASSYQANTGELFF. Written as DNA, the CDR3 is TGTGCCAGCTCGTACCAGGCGAACACCGGGGAGCTGTTTTTT. Based on the CDR3 plus reference TRBV2 and TRBJ2-2, the full variable domain is EPEVTQTPSHQVTQMGQEVILRCVPISNHLYFYWYRQILGQKVEFLVSFYNNEISEKSEIFDDQFSVERPDGSNFTLKIRSTKLEDSAMYFCASSYQANTGELFFGEGSRLTVL.

This clonotype was counted between two and nine times. The chain is built from TRBV30 and TRBJ2-5, with 8 bases identical to TRBD1. With 2 bases clipped from V and 7 bases from J, the junction kept 9 bases outside the gene matches. Germline assignment: CDR1 GTSNPN and CDR2 SVGIG (reference sequence). The CDR3 is 14 amino acids. The CDR3 nucleotides read TGTGCCTGGAGTCTGACAGGGGCCCCCCGGACCCAGTACTTC. This sequence encodes CAWSLTGAPRTQYF.

V and J are TRBV27 and TRBJ2-1, with D maybe TRBD1 (5 bases). The CDR3 has 14 amino acids. CDR1 is MNHEY and CDR2 is SMNVEV in the germline V gene (reference sequence). V was clipped by 11 bases and J by 5 bases, with 19 bases between them. The CDR3 coding sequence is TGTGCCCCCCGCCGGTCACAGGCGAACAATGAGCAGTTCTTC. This sequence encodes CAPRRSQANNEQFF.

This clonotype was detected once. This rearrangement joins TRBV4-3 to TRBJ1-2; 10 bases align to TRBD1. The ends lost 1 base at V and 5 bases at J; junction bases unmatched: 10. Germline V lookup: CDR1 LGHNA, CDR2 YSLEER. The CDR3 sequence is 17 residues long. CDR3: CASSQVETGGNIYGYTF. In nucleotides, the CDR3 is TGCGCCAGCAGCCAAGTCGAGACAGGGGGCAACATTTATGGCTACACCTTC.

The V gene is TRBV5-1, the J gene TRBJ2-7; possibly TRBD2 for D (6 bases). CDR3 length: 15 amino acids. Between the trimmed V and J ends, which lost 0 bases and 2 bases, there was a span of 12 bases. Germline-derived CDR1 and CDR2 are SGHRS and YFSETQ. CDR3 nucleotides: TGCGCCAGCAGCTTGGCGTTGGGACTGGCCTACGAGCAGTACTTC. Translation: CASSLALGLAYEQYF.

The V and J genes are TRBV4-1 and TRBJ2-4; D perhaps matches TRBD2 (5 bases). The V and J ends lost 1 base and 6 bases respectively, with 16 bases between them. The V gene's germline CDR1 is MGHRA and CDR2 YSYEKL. There are 16 residues in the CDR3. CDR3 bases: TGCGCCAGCAGCCAAGGGTCGAATGACTACCTAAACATTCAGTACTTC. Translating it yields CASSQGSNDYLNIQYF.

The chain uses TRBV6-5 and TRBJ2-2; D unresolved. Germline loops: CDR1 MNHEY, CDR2 SVGAGI. There are 17 residues in the CDR3. Trimming pared 0 bases from V and 4 bases from J, leaving 15 bases between. Written as DNA, the CDR3 is TGTGCCAGCAGTTACTCGAGAAGCACGGCACTCACCGGGGAGCTGTTTTTT. It codes for CASSYSRSTALTGELFF.

This chain uses TRBV27 with TRBJ2-4; 8 positions agree with TRBD1. The CDR3 extends over 17 amino acids. The V segment lost 5 bases and the J segment 3 bases; nucleotides outside the gene matches: 12. Germline V CDR1 and CDR2: MNHEY, SMNVEV (reference sequence). The chain's CDR3 is CASSPGQGVSDKNIQYF. The CDR3 coding sequence is TGTGCCAGCAGTCCCGGACAGGGTGTTAGTGACAAAAACATTCAGTACTTC.

This chain joins TRBV3-1 and TRBJ2-5; TRBD2 matches 9 bases. Trimming cost V 5 bases and J 5 bases; bases outside gene matches: 12. Germline V gene lookup returns CDR1 LGHDT and CDR2 YNNKEL (reference sequence). The CDR3 has 16 amino acids. The CDR3 spells CASSGRTSEDPETQYF. The CDR3 DNA sequence: TGTGCCAGCAGCGGACGGACTAGCGAAGATCCGGAGACCCAGTACTTC.

The V call is TRBV7-9, the J call TRBJ2-3; no definite D call. In germline, CDR1 is SEHNR, CDR2 FQNEAQ (reference sequence). CDR3 size: 10 residues. With 6 bases removed from V and 8 bases from J, the gap between germline ends came to 6 bases. CDR3 nucleotide sequence: TGTGCCAGCAGTGACACTACGCAGTATTTT. Translating gives CASSDTTQYF.

The CDR3 nucleotides are TGTGCCAGCAGTTTCGGGAACGGCAATCAGCCCCAGCATTTT. It specifies CASSFGNGNQPQHF. The gene calls are TRBV12-3 or TRBV12-4 and TRBJ1-5; no clear D. V lost 3 bases to trimming and J lost 2 bases, with 8 bases between them. This CDR3 region has 14 residues.

A single count supports this clonotype. V gene TRBV9 combines with J gene TRBJ2-3, with TRBD2 identical over 8 bases. The V gene end was trimmed by 4 bases and the J gene end by 3 bases; junction bases not matched to a gene: 4. From germline, CDR1 is SGDLS and CDR2 YYNGEE. There are 14 residues in the CDR3. CDR3 residues: CASSPAGVTDTQYF. The CDR3 nucleotides read TGTGCCAGCAGCCCAGCGGGGGTAACAGATACGCAGTATTTT.

This chain links TRBV20-1 with TRBJ1-2; 9 bases are a match to TRBD1. The V gene's germline CDR1 is DFQATT and CDR2 SNEGSKA (reference sequence). V shed 4 bases, J shed 0 bases, and the junction held 15 bases outside the gene matches. The CDR3 is 18 residues long. The CDR3 DNA sequence: TGCAGTGCTACACCCTTTGAGGGACAGGGCGCCACTAACTATGGCTACACCTTC. Its protein product is CSATPFEGQGATNYGYTF.